This TCR beta chain was obtained from a study of shared clonotypes between healthy human individuals. Study-wide background: Three plates were used per donor for CD4 naive, three for CD4 memory, two for CD8 naive and one for CD8 memory. Findings and caveats of the study: Rarefaction analysis demonstrated incomplete sorted-subset sequencing notwithstanding large depth. Between a handful of donors, naive CD4 clonotypes were shared at a level of about 5%.

The protocol was immunoSEQ multiplex PCR, while the TCRdb copy is restricted to in-frame clones and leaves out a portion. The sample holds roughly 1,600,000 clones, approximately 98.5% seen once. V lost 4 bases, J lost 0 bases, and 18 bases lay in between. The CDR3 spans 17 residues. The germline CDR1 and CDR2 sequences are KGHSH and LQKENI. Comments on this clone: Its antigen is unknown.

From CD4+ cells came CD45RA+ naive and CD45RA-negative memory subsets. What was sequenced was naive CD4+ T cells sorted from blood. Subset given: CD45RA+ positively selected. This clonotype was obtained from a man aged 25-40 years in good health. The J gene is TRBJ1-1, the V gene TRBV18; the D gene is possibly TRBD1 (5 bases). The chain's CDR3 is CASSLKLVQAMNTEAFF. The DNA for the CDR3 is TGTGCCAGCTCACTAAAACTAGTACAGGCCATGAACACTGAAGCTTTCTTT.